The source of this T cell receptor (beta chain) is a study of blood T cell repertoires in COVID-19. Study details: Samples came from the United States, Italy and Spain, spanning acute and convalescent COVID-19. T cells, B-cell-depleted T cells, or PBMCs provided the cDNA or gDNA that served as material.

CDR1 LGHNA and CDR2 YNFKEQ come from the germline V gene. The CDR3 totals 19 residues. The junction had 17 bases not matched to a gene; V was cut back by 4 bases and J by 2 bases. Per the original data handling: Nucleated cell number was recorded as an estimate derived from reference gene primer amplification. Using immunoSEQ multiplex PCR, the repertoire was profiled, and TCRdb retains in-frame clones only, with some absent. That table furnishes V, J and clone size, whereas the DNA furnished D and trimming. The sample includes some 220,000 clones, around 90% of them seen just once. The receptor was isolated from a man between 25 and 39 years old with COVID-19, enrolled during active disease. The chain is built from TRBV4-2 and TRBJ1-3, with 7 bases identical to TRBD1. The sequenced material came from peripheral blood. CDR3 amino acids: CASSLEGQRNPPAGNTIYF. For the CDR3, the DNA is TGTGCCAGCAGCCTCGAGGGACAGCGAAATCCCCCTGCTGGAAACACCATATATTTT.